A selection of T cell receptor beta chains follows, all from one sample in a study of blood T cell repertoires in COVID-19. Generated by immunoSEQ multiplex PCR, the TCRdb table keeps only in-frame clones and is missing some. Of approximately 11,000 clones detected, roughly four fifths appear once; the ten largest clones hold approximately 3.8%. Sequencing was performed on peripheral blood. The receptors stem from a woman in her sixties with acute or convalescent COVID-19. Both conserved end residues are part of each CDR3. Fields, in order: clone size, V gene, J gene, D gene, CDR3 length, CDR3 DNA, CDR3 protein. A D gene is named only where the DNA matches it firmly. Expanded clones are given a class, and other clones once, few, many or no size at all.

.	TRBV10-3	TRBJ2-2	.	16	TGTGCCATCAGTGAGCGTAAAATCTCCAACACCGGGGAGCTGTTTTTT	CAISERKISNTGELFF
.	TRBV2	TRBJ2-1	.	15	TGTGCCAGCAGTGACGGTCTAGTTAGCCACAATGAGCAGTTCTTC	CASSDGLVSHNEQFF
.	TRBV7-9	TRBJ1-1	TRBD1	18	TGTGCCAGCAGCTTAGTCCGACAGGGTAGCGCCCTGAACACTGAAGCTTTCTTT	CASSLVRQGSALNTEAFF
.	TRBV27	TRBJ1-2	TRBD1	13	TGTGCCAGCAGTTACGGACAGGCCTATGGCTACACCTTC	CASSYGQAYGYTF
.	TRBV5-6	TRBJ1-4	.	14	TGTGCCAGCAGCTTATGGACAGCTAATGAAAAACTGTTTTTT	CASSLWTANEKLFF
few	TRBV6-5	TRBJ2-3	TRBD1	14	TGTGCCAGCACCCGGGACAGGGGTATGGATACGCAGTATTTT	CASTRDRGMDTQYF
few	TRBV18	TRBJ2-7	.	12	TGTGCCAGCTCACGGAGGGTCTACGAGCAGTACTTC	CASSRRVYEQYF
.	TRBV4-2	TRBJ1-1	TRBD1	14	TGTGCCAGCAGCCAAGAACAGGGGGACACTGAAGCTTTCTTT	CASSQEQGDTEAFF
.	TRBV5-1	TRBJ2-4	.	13	TGCGCCAGCAGCCCAAACGGACAGAACACCGCAAGCTTC	CASSPNGQNTASF
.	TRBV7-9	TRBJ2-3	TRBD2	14	TGTGCCAGCACCTGGGAGGGGTCCACAGATACGCAGTATTTT	CASTWEGSTDTQYF
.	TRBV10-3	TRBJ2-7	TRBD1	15	TGTGCCATCAGGGGGGACAGGGGGCTCTTTTACGAGCAGTACTTC	CAIRGDRGLFYEQYF
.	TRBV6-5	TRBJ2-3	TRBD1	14	TGTGCCAGCATCCGGGACAGGGGAACAGATACGCAGTATTTT	CASIRDRGTDTQYF
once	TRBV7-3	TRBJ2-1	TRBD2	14	TGTGCCAGCAGCTTAGTTAGCGGGGACAATGAGCAGTTCTTC	CASSLVSGDNEQFF
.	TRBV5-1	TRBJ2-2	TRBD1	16	TGCGCCAGCAGAGAAGAAAGACAGGGGAACACCGGGGAGCTGTTTTTT	CASREERQGNTGELFF
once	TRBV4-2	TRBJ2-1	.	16	TGTGCCAGCAGCCAAGAAGAACCAGGGTCCAACAATGAGCAGTTCTTC	CASSQEEPGSNNEQFF
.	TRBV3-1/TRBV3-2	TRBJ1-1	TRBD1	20	TGTGCCAGCAGCCAAGCACACCCTCGGGACAGGGGGCTGCTTCTGCGAGAAGCTTTCTTT	CASSQAHPRDRGLLLREAFF
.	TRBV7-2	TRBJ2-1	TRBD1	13	TGTGCCAGCAGCTTGACCAGGGGGAATGAGCAGTTCTTC	CASSLTRGNEQFF
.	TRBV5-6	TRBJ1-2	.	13	TGTGCCAGCAGCTTGGGCAGGAACTATGGCTACACCTTC	CASSLGRNYGYTF
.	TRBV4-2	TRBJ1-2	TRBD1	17	TGTGCCAGCAGCCCCGGGACAGGGGATAAGGCTAACTATGGCTACACCTTC	CASSPGTGDKANYGYTF
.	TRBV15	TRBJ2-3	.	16	TGTGCCACCACCGCCGGGAACCACCCCCGCACAGATACGCAGTATTTT	CATTAGNHPRTDTQYF
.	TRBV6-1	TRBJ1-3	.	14	TGTGCCAGCAGTGAAGGACAGGTGGGAAACACCATATATTTT	CASSEGQVGNTIYF
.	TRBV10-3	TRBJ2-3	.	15	TGTGCCATCAGTCCGGGGGGCGTAATTGGGAATACGCAGTATTTT	CAISPGGVIGNTQYF
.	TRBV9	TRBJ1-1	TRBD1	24	TGTGCCAGCAGCGTAGACGACCGGGACAGGGTTCGGGCGCTAGAGTTCGGGAGAAACACTGAAGCTTTCTTT	CASSVDDRDRVRALEFGRNTEAFF
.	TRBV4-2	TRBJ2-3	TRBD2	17	TGTGCCAGCAGCCGAGAATACCGGGGGGACCTCACAGATACGCAGTATTTT	CASSREYRGDLTDTQYF
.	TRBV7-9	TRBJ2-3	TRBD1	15	TGTGCCAGCAGCCCCCGGACAGGGGGCCAAGATACGCAGTATTTT	CASSPRTGGQDTQYF
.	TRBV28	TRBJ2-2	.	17	TGTGCCAGCAGCGCCCGGGGTAGCTGGACCGACACCGGGGAGCTGTTTTTT	CASSARGSWTDTGELFF
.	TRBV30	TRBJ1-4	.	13	TGTGCCTGGAGTGTAAGGAGCAATGAAAAACTGTTTTTT	CAWSVRSNEKLFF
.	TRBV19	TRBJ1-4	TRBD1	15	TGTGCCAGTAGTATATCAGGGGGCTGGGGTGAAAAACTGTTTTTT	CASSISGGWGEKLFF
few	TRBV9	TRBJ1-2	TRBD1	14	TGTGCCAGCAGCGGGACAGACAGGGGGCAGGGCTACACCTTC	CASSGTDRGQGYTF
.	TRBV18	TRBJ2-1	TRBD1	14	TGTGCCAGCTCACCTCAGGGGGTCTACAATGAGCAGTTCTTC	CASSPQGVYNEQFF
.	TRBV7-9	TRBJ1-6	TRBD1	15	TGTGCCAGCAGCTTGCGGGGACAGTATAATTCACCCCTCCACTTT	CASSLRGQYNSPLHF
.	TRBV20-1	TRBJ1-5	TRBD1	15	TGCAGTGCTATTGAGGCGGGGACAGGAAACCAGCCCCAGCATTTT	CSAIEAGTGNQPQHF
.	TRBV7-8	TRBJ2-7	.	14	TGTGCCAGCAGCCCCCATCAGGGTGCAGGCGAGCAGTACTTC	CASSPHQGAGEQYF
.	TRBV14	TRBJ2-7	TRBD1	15	TGTGCCAGCAGCCAAGGACAGGGGGGGACCTACGAGCAGTACTTC	CASSQGQGGTYEQYF
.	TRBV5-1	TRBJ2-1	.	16	TGCGCCAGCAGCTTGGGGTTGAGCGCCGGCCGCGGTGAGCAGTTCTTC	CASSLGLSAGRGEQFF
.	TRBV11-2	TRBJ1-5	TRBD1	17	TGTGCCAGCAGCCTCAATGCCGGGACAGCTAGCAATCAGCCCCAGCATTTT	CASSLNAGTASNQPQHF
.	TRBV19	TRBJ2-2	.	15	TGTGCCACCTCACCCGGACAGCTAGTGACCGGGGAGCTGTTTTTT	CATSPGQLVTGELFF
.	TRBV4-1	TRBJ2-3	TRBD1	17	TGCGCCAGCAGCCAAGATCCCCGGGACAGGGGCTTCGATACGCAGTATTTT	CASSQDPRDRGFDTQYF
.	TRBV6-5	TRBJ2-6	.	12	TGTGCCAGTTACTCTGGGGCCAACGTCCTGACTTTC	CASYSGANVLTF
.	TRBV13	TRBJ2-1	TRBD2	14	TGTGCCAGCAGCGGCCGGGGGGGCCTCCATGAGCAGTTCTTC	CASSGRGGLHEQFF
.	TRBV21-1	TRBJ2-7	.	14	TGTGCCAGCAGCAAGAACCGCTTTGCTACCGAGCAGTACTTC	CASSKNRFATEQYF
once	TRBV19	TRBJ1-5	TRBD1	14	TGTGCCAGTAGTATGGGACAGGGAAATCAGCCCCAGCATTTT	CASSMGQGNQPQHF
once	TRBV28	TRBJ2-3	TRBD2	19	TGTGCCAGCAGTCCAACGTCCGGGACTAGCGGGGGGAGCACAGATACGCAGTATTTT	CASSPTSGTSGGSTDTQYF
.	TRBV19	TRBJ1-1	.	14	TGTGCCAGTAGTATAGTGGGACAAGACACTGAAGCTTTCTTT	CASSIVGQDTEAFF
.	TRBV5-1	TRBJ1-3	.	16	TGCGCCAGCAGTGATTCGGCGGTCCCCACTGGAAACACCATATATTTT	CASSDSAVPTGNTIYF
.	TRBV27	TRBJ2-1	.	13	TGTGCCAGCATCGGGTTGTCGGGTAATGAGCAGTTCTTC	CASIGLSGNEQFF
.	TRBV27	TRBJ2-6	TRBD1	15	TGTGCCAGCAGTCCAGACAGGGCCGGGGCCAACGTCCTGACTTTC	CASSPDRAGANVLTF
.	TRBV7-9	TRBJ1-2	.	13	TGTGCCAGCAGCTTAGGGCAGGTCTATGGCTACACCTTC	CASSLGQVYGYTF